This T cell receptor beta chain was sequenced for a study of blood T cells in healthy people across ages (dated by TCRdb to between 2015 and 2017). Broadly, across the study: In model experiments, roughly one uniquely barcoded TCR beta cDNA molecule per two T cells was captured by template switching. Age-related changes in TCR beta repertoire diversity were measured in the study by deep sequencing normalized with unique cDNA molecular identifiers. The donors were divided into four age groups: young (average around 17 years), middle-aged (around 41), aged (approximately 59) and long-lived (82). To avoid experimental bias, donors of different ages were distributed randomly across sequencing lanes. For two donors (one aged 18 to 29 and one aged 80 or older), the study analyzed two additional independent replicas of 1 million unique cDNA reads from the same blood draw. Results and caveats for the whole study, not just this receptor: A strong correlation was found between observed TCR beta diversity and the percentage of naive T cells measured by flow cytometry. Observed TCR beta diversity per million T cells fell roughly linearly with age, and a significant reduction was already apparent by age around 44. Compared with the aged group, the long-lived group had more naive CD4+ T cells, fewer expanded clones and increased TCR diversity, a pattern suggesting age selection. Since profiling was done on bulk unsorted PBMCs, naive and antigen-experienced compartments could not be conclusively compared. Donor CMV infection status was unknown, potentially confounding age-related changes in expanded clonotypes. Total diversity estimates from one million sequenced T cells were considered lower bounds and underestimates.

The sample holds a few counts of this clonotype. Its antigen has not been determined. No per-base quality is available; no much larger clone lies one base away. The germline V end is reduced by 5 bases and the J end by 7 bases; junction bases left unmatched: 11. CDR1 and CDR2 are drawn from the germline V gene (reference sequence): MNHEY, SMNVEV. The CDR3, cysteine through phenylalanine, is 17 amino acids long. The retained sequence is limited to the CDR3, 51 bases, with the frame set at the first base. Donors were under 40 systemically healthy Caucasian individuals from Russia aged 6 to 90 years. Around 9.8 milliliters of peripheral blood were collected from each donor into EDTA-treated Vacutainer tubes. Ficoll-Paque density-gradient centrifugation was used to isolate PBMCs, with at least 6 million per sample. Trizol reagent was used to extract total RNA from the PBMCs, yielding at least 6 micrograms per sample. For every donor, flow cytometry on a PBMC aliquot measured the percentage of naive CD45RAhigh/CD27high T cells.

The library was made by 5' RACE. Reads for this sample came from an Illumina HiSeq 2500. A second 7 to 11 cycle PCR used a sample-barcoded 5' primer and a J-beta primer mix. A unique molecular identifier was introduced onto each TCR beta cDNA molecule by a template-switch 5' adaptor carrying 12 random nucleotides. Each sample yielded at least 3 million CDR3-containing paired-end reads. The Mint cDNA synthesis kit, primed by a TRBC-specific oligonucleotide, was used to synthesize first-strand cDNA from all RNA. All cDNA was treated with uracil-DNA glycosylase and then went through a first 18-cycle PCR with the universal primers M1SS and BC2_uni_R. The authors processed their data as follows. For normalization, 1 million high-quality reads, each with a distinct molecular identifier, were randomly selected from each sample. Reads sharing molecular identifiers were discarded rather than binned into consensus sequences. MiTCR, run with a Q25 quality threshold and the strictest error-elimination algorithm, handled CDR3 identification, clonotype clustering and error correction. A nonparametric unseen species model with Euler transformation was used to estimate lower-bound total TCR beta diversity. TCRdb handled the public reads itself, with Q25 trimming in fastp and clone calling in MiXCR, and kept productive beta chains. Rows with one shared CDR3 protein collapse into an entry with the most common genes and DNA. TCRdb's processing, not the authors' own work, is the source of the V and J calls. This sample gives hundreds of thousands of distinct CDR3 sequences in total; about 55% of them show up just once. Together, the top ten hold roughly two fifths of the sample.

Source material: blood. The sequence was collected from a man aged 80 or over in good health. The sequence links TRBV27 to TRBJ2-1, and 13 junction bases match TRBD2. The DNA sequence is TGTGCCAGCAGTCGGACTAGCGGGAGCTTCGGGAAGAATGAGCAGTTCTTC. Its product reads: CASSRTSGSFGKNEQFF.